One and the same sample provided the 14 T cell receptor beta chains below, sequenced in a study of blood T cell repertoires in COVID-19. Some clones are missing from TCRdb's copy, which holds only in-frame ones; the method was immunoSEQ multiplex PCR. The data hold approximately 200,000 clones, with about 86% observed a single time. The sample taken for sequencing was PBMCs or T cells enriched from blood (not recorded which). These TCRs come from a man aged 35-49 years who had recovered from COVID-19.

As regards this clone: The identical CDR3 is also encoded by other nucleotide sequences in the sample. The rearrangement uses TRBV3-1 (or the pseudogene TRBV3-2) and TRBJ1-3; D remains ambiguous. The V gene's germline CDR1 is LGHDT and CDR2 YNNKEL (reference sequence). The CDR3 runs 13 residues. V lost 8 bases and J 0 bases, leaving 8 bases between the germline ends. CDR3 nucleotide sequence: TGTGCCAGCTCCCCCTTCTCTGGAAACACCATATATTTT. Translation gives CASSPFSGNTIYF.

The chain couples TRBV2 to TRBJ1-6, with a weak D call TRBD1 (6 bases). The CDR3 loop spans 16 amino acids. CDR1 and CDR2 from the germline V gene are SNHLY and FYNNEI. V gave up 4 bases and J gave up 10 bases, with 20 bases separating them. The DNA for the CDR3 is TGTGCCAGCAGTGTCTCCCCGGGGGGGCTTAACTCACCCCTCCACTTT. Its translation is CASSVSPGGLNSPLHF.

The chain is built from TRBV5-8 and TRBJ2-2; D is uncertain. Germline values: CDR1 SGHTS, CDR2 YDEGEE. The CDR3 has 12 residues. Deletions cut 3 bases from V and 9 bases from J, with 9 bases between. The CDR3 coding sequence is TGTGCCAGCAGCTCTAGAATCTGGGAGCTGTTTTTT. Its protein is CASSSRIWELFF. Based on the CDR3 plus reference TRBV5-8 and TRBJ2-2, the full variable domain is EAGVTQSPTHLIKTRGQQATLRCSPISGHTSVYWYQQALGLGLQFLLWYDEGEERNRGNFPPRFSGRQFPNYSSELNVNALELEDSALYLCASSSRIWELFFGEGSRLTVL.

J is TRBJ2-2 and V is TRBV6-2 or TRBV6-3, with 9 bases lining up with TRBD1. Germline V gene data show CDR1 as MNHEY and CDR2 as SVGEGT. V lost 0 bases to trimming and J lost 5 bases; unmatched junction nucleotides: 7. There are 17 residues in the CDR3. For the CDR3, the DNA is TGTGCCAGCAGTTACTCGATTGGGACAGGGTTAACCGGGGAGCTGTTTTTT. Its protein product is CASSYSIGTGLTGELFF.

This chain joins TRBV6-5 and TRBJ1-1, with a possible D match to TRBD1 (5 bases). V lost 2 bases, J lost 7 bases, and 11 bases lay in between. The CDR3 is made up of 13 amino acids. The V gene's germline CDR1 is MNHEY and CDR2 SVGAGI. The CDR3, as DNA: TGTGCCAGCAGTTACGGGGGAGGAGGTGAAGCTTTCTTT. It specifies CASSYGGGGEAFF.

The rearrangement links TRBV6-5 to TRBJ1-5, with D tentatively TRBD1 (6 bases). Trimming took 9 bases from V and 6 from J, leaving 18 bases between them. The CDR3 loop spans 14 amino acids. Per the germline V gene, CDR1 is MNHEY and CDR2 is SVGAGI. The CDR3 coding sequence is TGTGCCAGGGGGGCCCCACCGTTAGGTCAGCCCCAGCATTTT. Its protein product is CARGAPPLGQPQHF.

The chain combines TRBV3-1 (or the pseudogene TRBV3-2) with TRBJ1-1; weak D call: TRBD1 (5 bases). The germline gives CDR1 LGHDT, CDR2 YNNKEL (reference sequence). With 7 bases removed from V and 4 bases from J, the gap between germline ends came to 16 bases. The CDR3 is 14 amino acids. CDR3 residues: CASTPVGGGTEAFF. CDR3 DNA sequence: TGTGCCAGCACACCGGTGGGGGGGGGCACTGAAGCTTTCTTT.

The rearrangement links TRBV5-1 to TRBJ1-1; 8 bases match TRBD1. This CDR3 spans 15 amino acids. Germline values: CDR1 SGHRS, CDR2 YFSETQ. V shed 4 bases and J 1 base; nucleotides not matched to a gene: 6. The CDR3 sequence: CASSRNRGENTEAFF. The CDR3 DNA reads TGCGCCAGCAGCCGGAACAGGGGGGAGAACACTGAAGCTTTCTTT.

V is TRBV4-3 and J is TRBJ1-1; TRBD1 is a possible D gene (6 bases). In germline, CDR1 is LGHNA, CDR2 YSLEER. This CDR3 is 13 amino acids long. With 4 bases removed from V and 5 bases from J, the gap between germline ends came to 11 bases. The CDR3 sequence is CASSRITGTEAFF. The CDR3 DNA reads TGCGCCAGCAGCCGTATCACAGGGACTGAAGCTTTCTTT.

J is TRBJ2-2 and V is TRBV5-4; 8 bases match TRBD2. The V gene's germline CDR1 is SGHNT and CDR2 YYREEE (reference sequence). V lost 3 bases and J lost 7; bases outside the gene matches: 11. The CDR3 consists of 16 residues. CDR3 in DNA: TGTGCCAGCAGCTATTCGAAGCGGGGGAAGGTCGGGGAGCTGTTTTTT. As protein: CASSYSKRGKVGELFF. The full variable domain, rest sourced from reference TRBV5-4 and TRBJ2-2, is ETGVTQSPTHLIKTRGQQVTLRCSSQSGHNTVSWYQQALGQGPQFIFQYYREEENGRGNFPPRFSGLQFPNYSSELNVNALELDDSALYLCASSYSKRGKVGELFFGEGSRLTVL.

This rearrangement joins TRBV2 to TRBJ1-2, with 11 bases matching TRBD1. CDR1 SNHLY and CDR2 FYNNEI come from the germline V gene. The CDR3 totals 15 residues. J gave up 8 bases and V 2 bases, and 7 bases lay outside the gene matches. Here the CDR3 DNA reads TGTGCCAGCAGTGAACTTGGGACAGGGGGAAACGGCTACACCTTC. Translated, it gives CASSELGTGGNGYTF.

The rearrangement joins TRBV9 to TRBJ2-3; weak D call: TRBD2 (7 bases). Germline V gene lookup returns CDR1 SGDLS and CDR2 YYNGEE. The CDR3 covers 15 residues. Trimming left V 8 bases short and J 1 base short, with 17 bases between. CDR3 nucleotide sequence: TGTGCCAGTAGTGGGGGGGCCGTAGGCACAGATACGCAGTATTTT. Translation: CASSGGAVGTDTQYF.

The chain combines TRBV3-1 (or the pseudogene TRBV3-2) with TRBJ1-3, with unresolved D. With 3 bases removed from V and 1 base from J, the gap between germline ends came to 19 bases. Looked up from germline, CDR1 is LGHDT and CDR2 is YNNKEL (reference sequence). CDR3 size: 18 residues. The CDR3 reads CASSHRSMAENSGNTIYF. In nucleotides, the CDR3 is TGTGCCAGCAGCCATCGCTCGATGGCGGAGAATTCTGGAAACACCATATATTTT.

The J gene is TRBJ1-4, the V gene TRBV27; D is unresolved. The CDR3 length is 14 residues. Per germline, CDR1 MNHEY and CDR2 SMNVEV (reference sequence). The V end lost 3 bases, the J end lost 5 bases, and 10 bases lay between the germline ends. CDR3 loop: CASSFSGENEKLFF. The CDR3 DNA follows: TGTGCCAGCAGTTTTTCCGGGGAGAATGAAAAACTGTTTTTT.